A single sample gave rise to the 10 T cell receptor beta chains below, sequenced in a study of T-cell memory formation after mild COVID-19. TCRdb called the 5' RACE reads again in MiXCR, with one record for every CDR3 protein. The sample carries hundreds of thousands of distinct CDR3 sequences, around a quarter recorded once. The sequenced sample consisted of PBMCs or a T cell subset sorted from them (not recorded which). The source is an adult woman who had mild COVID-19 (a few samples of this study predate the infection). Cell type and time point are not known.

The chain joins TRBV6-5 to TRBJ2-6; 8 bases map to TRBD1. The CDR3 covers 17 residues. After removal of 2 bases from V and 0 bases from J, the junction contained 3 bases not matched to a gene. CDR1 and CDR2 (germline): MNHEY, SVGAGI. In DNA, the CDR3 is TGTGCCAGCAGTTACGGGACAGGCGACTCTGGGGCCAACGTCCTGACTTTC. Translating gives CASSYGTGDSGANVLTF.

This clonotype was seen repeatedly, ten times or more. This chain connects TRBV4-1 to TRBJ2-2, with 8 bases identical to TRBD1. Germline-derived CDR1 and CDR2 are MGHRA and YSYEKL. V shed 2 bases, J shed 4 bases, and the junction held 6 bases outside the gene matches. This CDR3 contains 16 residues. The CDR3, as DNA: TGCGCCAGCAGCCAATCCGGGCAGGGGGCCACCGGGGAGCTGTTTTTT. Translated: CASSQSGQGATGELFF.

This clonotype was detected only a few times. The rearrangement joins TRBV12-3 or TRBV12-4 to TRBJ1-1, with D uncertain. Between the trimmed V and J ends, which lost 2 bases and 5 bases, there was a span of 12 bases. The CDR3 has 14 amino acids. CDR3 sequence reads: CASSLLRTGTEAFF. CDR3 nucleotide sequence: TGTGCCAGCAGTTTATTAAGGACGGGAACTGAAGCTTTCTTT.

This clonotype was picked up a small number of times. The genes are TRBV4-2 and TRBJ2-1; D remains unclear. V was clipped by 0 bases and J by 0 bases, with 6 bases between them. Germline values: CDR1 LGHNA, CDR2 YNFKEQ. This CDR3 region has 15 residues. The CDR3 sequence: CASSQERNSYNEQFF. CDR3 coding DNA: TGTGCCAGCAGCCAAGAAAGGAACTCCTACAATGAGCAGTTCTTC.

This chain links TRBV12-3 or TRBV12-4 with TRBJ2-2, with 9 bases lining up with TRBD2. V dropped 6 bases and J dropped 5; count of bases not matched to a gene: 7. The CDR3 spans 15 residues. CDR3 protein: CASRVAGVATGELFF. The CDR3 bases are TGTGCCAGCAGGGTAGCGGGAGTCGCGACCGGGGAGCTGTTTTTT.

CDR3 bases: TGTGCCATCAGTGAGGCCAAAGAGCAGTTCTTC. Its protein product is CAISEAKEQFF. This chain connects TRBV10-3 to TRBJ2-1; D unresolved. V lost 2 bases to trimming and J lost 10 bases, with 6 bases between them. The CDR3 runs 11 residues. Germline loops: CDR1 ENHRY, CDR2 SYGVKD.

The V call is TRBV4-2, the J call TRBJ2-2; TRBD2 matches at 8 bases. J gave up 7 bases and V 0 bases, and 7 bases lay outside the gene matches. CDR1 and CDR2 (germline): LGHNA, YNFKEQ. CDR3 length: 16 amino acids. The chain's CDR3 is CASSQDSGRGHGELFF. DNA for the CDR3: TGTGCCAGCAGCCAAGACAGCGGGAGAGGTCACGGGGAGCTGTTTTTT.

This sequence joins TRBV11-3 and TRBJ2-7; no clear D gene. The V gene lost 3 bases and the J gene lost 3 bases, with 9 bases spanning the gap. CDR1 is SGHNT and CDR2 is YENEEA in the germline V gene. The CDR3 consists of 13 residues. CDR3: CASSFVTVYEQYF. The CDR3 DNA is TGTGCCAGCAGCTTTGTCACAGTCTACGAGCAGTACTTC.

The V and J genes are TRBV7-2 and TRBJ2-7; maybe TRBD2 (6 bases). The V gene lost 5 bases and the J gene lost 0 bases, with 23 bases spanning the gap. This CDR3 spans 18 amino acids. CDR1 and CDR2 from the germline V gene are SGHTA and FQGNSA. The DNA of the CDR3 is TGTGCCAGCAGCCGGCAATACTCGGGACTTTTGAGCTCCTACGAGCAGTACTTC. Encoded protein: CASSRQYSGLLSSYEQYF.

V usage is TRBV7-3 and J usage is TRBJ2-1; a weak D match, TRBD1 (5 bases). The ends were cut back, 1 base at V and 0 bases at J, with 10 bases in the middle. The CDR3 is made up of 16 amino acids. Germline loops: CDR1 SGHTA, CDR2 FQGTGA. The CDR3 reads CASSLNGRVSYNEQFF. The CDR3 coding sequence is TGTGCCAGCAGCTTAAATGGCAGGGTCTCCTACAATGAGCAGTTCTTC.